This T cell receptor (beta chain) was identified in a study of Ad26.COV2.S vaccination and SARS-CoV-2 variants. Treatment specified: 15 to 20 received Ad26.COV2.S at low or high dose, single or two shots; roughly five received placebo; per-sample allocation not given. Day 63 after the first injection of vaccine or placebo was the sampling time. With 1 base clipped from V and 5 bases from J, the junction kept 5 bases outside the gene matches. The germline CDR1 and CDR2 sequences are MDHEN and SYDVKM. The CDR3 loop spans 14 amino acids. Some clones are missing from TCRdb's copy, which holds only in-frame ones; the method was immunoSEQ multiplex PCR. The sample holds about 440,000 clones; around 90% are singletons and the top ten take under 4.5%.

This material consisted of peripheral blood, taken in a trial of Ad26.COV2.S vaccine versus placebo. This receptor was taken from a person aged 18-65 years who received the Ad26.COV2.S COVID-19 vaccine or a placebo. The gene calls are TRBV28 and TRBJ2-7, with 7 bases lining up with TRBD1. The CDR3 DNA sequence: TGTGCCAGCAGTTTATCCCGACAGGGTAACGAGCAGTACTTC. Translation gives CASSLSRQGNEQYF.